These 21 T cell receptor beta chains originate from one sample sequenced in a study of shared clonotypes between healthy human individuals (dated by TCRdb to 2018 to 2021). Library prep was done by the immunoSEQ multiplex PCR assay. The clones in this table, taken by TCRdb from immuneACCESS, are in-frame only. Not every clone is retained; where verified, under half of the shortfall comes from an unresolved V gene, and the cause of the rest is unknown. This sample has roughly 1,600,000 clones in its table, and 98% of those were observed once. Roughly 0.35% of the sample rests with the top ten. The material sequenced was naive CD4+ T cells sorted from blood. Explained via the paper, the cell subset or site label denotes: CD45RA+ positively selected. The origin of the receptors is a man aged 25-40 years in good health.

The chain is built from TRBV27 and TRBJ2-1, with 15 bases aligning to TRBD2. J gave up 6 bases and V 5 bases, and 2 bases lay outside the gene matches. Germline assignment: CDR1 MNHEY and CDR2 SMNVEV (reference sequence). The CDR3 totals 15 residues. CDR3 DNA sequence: TGTGCCAGCAGTCAGGGACTAGCGGGAGGCAATGAGCAGTTCTTC. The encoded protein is CASSQGLAGGNEQFF.

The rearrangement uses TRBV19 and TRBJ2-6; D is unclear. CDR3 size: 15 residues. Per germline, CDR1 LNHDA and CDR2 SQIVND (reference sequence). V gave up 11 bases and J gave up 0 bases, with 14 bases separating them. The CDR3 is CASRRLDSGANVLTF. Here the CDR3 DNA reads TGTGCCTCCCGCAGGTTAGACTCTGGGGCCAACGTCCTGACTTTC.

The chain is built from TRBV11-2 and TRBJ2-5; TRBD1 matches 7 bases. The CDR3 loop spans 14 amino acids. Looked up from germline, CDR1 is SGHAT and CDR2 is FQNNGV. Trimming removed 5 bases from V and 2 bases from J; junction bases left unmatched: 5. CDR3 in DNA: TGTGCCAGCAGCACAATCAGGGGGCAAGAGACCCAGTACTTC. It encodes CASSTIRGQETQYF.

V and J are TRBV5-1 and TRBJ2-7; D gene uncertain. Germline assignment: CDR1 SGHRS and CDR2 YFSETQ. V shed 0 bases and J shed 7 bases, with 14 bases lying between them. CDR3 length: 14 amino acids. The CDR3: CASSLEVHDLEQYF. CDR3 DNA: TGCGCCAGCAGCTTGGAGGTCCACGATTTGGAGCAGTACTTC.

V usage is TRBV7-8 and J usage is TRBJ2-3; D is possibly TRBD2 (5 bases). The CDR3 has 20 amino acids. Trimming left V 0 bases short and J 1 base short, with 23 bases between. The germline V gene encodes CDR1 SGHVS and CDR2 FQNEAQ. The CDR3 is CASSLASSDLLSVGTDTQYF. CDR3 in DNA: TGTGCCAGCAGCTTAGCATCTTCGGACTTACTCTCGGTGGGCACAGATACGCAGTATTTT.

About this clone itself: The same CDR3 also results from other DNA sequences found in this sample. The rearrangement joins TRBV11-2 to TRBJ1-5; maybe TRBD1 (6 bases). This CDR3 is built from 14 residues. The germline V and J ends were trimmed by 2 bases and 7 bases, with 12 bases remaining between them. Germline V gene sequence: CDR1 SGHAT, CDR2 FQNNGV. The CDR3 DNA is TGTGCCAGCAGCTTAAGAGGGGGGGACCAGCCCCAGCATTTT. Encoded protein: CASSLRGGDQPQHF.

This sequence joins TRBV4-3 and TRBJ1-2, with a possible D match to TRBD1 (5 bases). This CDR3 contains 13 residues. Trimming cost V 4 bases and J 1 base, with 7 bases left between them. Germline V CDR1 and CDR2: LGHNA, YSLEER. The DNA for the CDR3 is TGCGCCAGCAGCCGCAGGGATAACTATGGCTACACCTTC. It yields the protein CASSRRDNYGYTF.

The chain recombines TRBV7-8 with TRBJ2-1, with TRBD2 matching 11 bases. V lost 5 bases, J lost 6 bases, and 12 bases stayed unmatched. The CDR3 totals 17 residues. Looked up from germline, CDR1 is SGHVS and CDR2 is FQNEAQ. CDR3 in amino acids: CASSPQGTSGSINEQFF. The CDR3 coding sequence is TGTGCCAGCAGCCCCCAGGGAACTAGCGGGAGCATCAATGAGCAGTTCTTC.

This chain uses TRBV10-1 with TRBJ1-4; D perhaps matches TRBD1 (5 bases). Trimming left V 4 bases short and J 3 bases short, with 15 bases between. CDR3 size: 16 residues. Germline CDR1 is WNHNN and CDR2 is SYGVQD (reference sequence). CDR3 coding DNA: TGCGCCAGCAGTGGCGGAGAGGGACCGGCTAATGAAAAACTGTTTTTT. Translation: CASSGGEGPANEKLFF.

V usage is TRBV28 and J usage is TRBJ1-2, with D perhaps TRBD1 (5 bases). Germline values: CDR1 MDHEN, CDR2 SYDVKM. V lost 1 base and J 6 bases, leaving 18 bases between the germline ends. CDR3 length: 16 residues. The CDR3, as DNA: TGTGCCAGCAGTTTATCTCTGGGGGAAGCCTTAAATGGCTACACCTTC. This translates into CASSLSLGEALNGYTF.

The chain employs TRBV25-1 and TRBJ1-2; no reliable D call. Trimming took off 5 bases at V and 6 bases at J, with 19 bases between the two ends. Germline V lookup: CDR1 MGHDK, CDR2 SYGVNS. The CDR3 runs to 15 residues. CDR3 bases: TGTGCCAGCAGTCCCCAGTGGGAATTTTCGGATGGCTACACCTTC. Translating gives CASSPQWEFSDGYTF.

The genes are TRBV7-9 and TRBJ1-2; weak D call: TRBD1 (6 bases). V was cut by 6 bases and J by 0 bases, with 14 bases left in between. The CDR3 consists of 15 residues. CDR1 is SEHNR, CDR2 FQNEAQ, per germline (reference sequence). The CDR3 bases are TGTGCCAGCAGGGGACCCGGACAGTCTAACTATGGCTACACCTTC. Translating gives CASRGPGQSNYGYTF. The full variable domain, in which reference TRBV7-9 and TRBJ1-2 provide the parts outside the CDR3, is DTGVSQNPRHKITKRGQNVTFRCDPISEHNRLYWYRQTLGQGPEFLTYFQNEAQLEKSRLLSDRFSAERPKGSFSTLEIQRTEQGDSAMYLCASRGPGQSNYGYTFGSGTRLTVV.

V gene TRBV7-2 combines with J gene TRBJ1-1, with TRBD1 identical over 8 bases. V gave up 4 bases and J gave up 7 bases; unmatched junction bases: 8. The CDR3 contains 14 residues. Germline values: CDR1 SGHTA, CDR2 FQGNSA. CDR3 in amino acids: CASSWTGRWGEAFF. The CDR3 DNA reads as TGTGCCAGCAGCTGGACAGGGCGATGGGGTGAAGCTTTCTTT.

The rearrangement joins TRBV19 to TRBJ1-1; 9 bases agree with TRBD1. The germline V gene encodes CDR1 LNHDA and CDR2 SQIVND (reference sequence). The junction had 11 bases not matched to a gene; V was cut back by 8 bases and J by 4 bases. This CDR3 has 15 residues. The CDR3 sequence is CASSPRDRALTEAFF. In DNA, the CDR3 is TGTGCCAGTTCACCGAGGGACAGGGCTCTCACTGAAGCTTTCTTT.

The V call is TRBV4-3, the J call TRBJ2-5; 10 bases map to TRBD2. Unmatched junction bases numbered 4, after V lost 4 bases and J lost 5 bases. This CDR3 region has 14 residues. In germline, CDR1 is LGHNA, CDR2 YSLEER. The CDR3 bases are TGCGCCAGCAGCCGAGCGGGAGGGCCGGAGACCCAGTACTTC. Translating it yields CASSRAGGPETQYF.

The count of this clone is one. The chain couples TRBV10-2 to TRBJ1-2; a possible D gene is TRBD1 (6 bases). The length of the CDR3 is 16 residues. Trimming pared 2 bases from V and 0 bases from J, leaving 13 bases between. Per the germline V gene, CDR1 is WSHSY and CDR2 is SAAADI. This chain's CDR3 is CASSETWTASNYGYTF. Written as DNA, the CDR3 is TGCGCCAGCAGTGAGACCTGGACAGCTTCTAACTATGGCTACACCTTC.

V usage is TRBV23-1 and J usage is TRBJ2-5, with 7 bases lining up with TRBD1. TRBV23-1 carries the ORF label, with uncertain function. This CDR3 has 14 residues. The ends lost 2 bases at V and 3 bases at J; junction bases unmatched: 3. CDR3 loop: CASSQLTGEETQYF. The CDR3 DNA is TGCGCCAGCAGTCAACTCACAGGGGAAGAGACCCAGTACTTC.

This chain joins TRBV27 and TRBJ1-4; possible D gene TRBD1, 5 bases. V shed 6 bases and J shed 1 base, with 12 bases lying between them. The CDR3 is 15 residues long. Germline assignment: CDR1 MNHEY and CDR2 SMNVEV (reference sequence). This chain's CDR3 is CASRSGFGTNEKLFF. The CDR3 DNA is TGTGCCAGCAGGTCAGGGTTCGGAACTAATGAAAAACTGTTTTTT.

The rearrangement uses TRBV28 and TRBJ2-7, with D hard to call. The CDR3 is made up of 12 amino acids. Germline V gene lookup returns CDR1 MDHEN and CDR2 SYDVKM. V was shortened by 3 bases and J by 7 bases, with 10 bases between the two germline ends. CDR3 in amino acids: CASSLSTREQYF. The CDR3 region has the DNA TGTGCCAGCAGTTTGAGTACGAGGGAGCAGTACTTC. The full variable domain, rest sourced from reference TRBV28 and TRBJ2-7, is DVKVTQSSRYLVKRTGEKVFLECVQDMDHENMFWYRQDPGLGLRLIYFSYDVKMKEKGDIPEGYSVSREKKERFSLILESASTNQTSMYLCASSLSTREQYFGPGTRLTVT.

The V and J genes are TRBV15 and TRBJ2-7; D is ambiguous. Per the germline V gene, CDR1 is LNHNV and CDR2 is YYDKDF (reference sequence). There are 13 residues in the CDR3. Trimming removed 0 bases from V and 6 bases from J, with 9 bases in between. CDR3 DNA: TGTGCCACCAGCAGAGATTTCCAAGGCGAGCAGTACTTC. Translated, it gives CATSRDFQGEQYF. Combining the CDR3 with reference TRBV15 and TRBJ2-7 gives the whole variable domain DAMVIQNPRYQVTQFGKPVTLSCSQTLNHNVMYWYQQKSSQAPKLLFHYYDKDFNNEADTPDNFQSRRPNTSFCFLDIRSPGLGDTAMYLCATSRDFQGEQYFGPGTRLTVT.

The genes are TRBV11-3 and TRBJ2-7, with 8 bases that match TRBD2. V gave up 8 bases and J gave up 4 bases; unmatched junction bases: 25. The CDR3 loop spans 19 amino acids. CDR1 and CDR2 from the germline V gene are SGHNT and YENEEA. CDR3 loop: CASDLSFRKGSGEPYEQYF. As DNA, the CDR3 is TGTGCCAGCGACTTAAGCTTCCGGAAAGGTAGCGGGGAACCTTACGAGCAGTACTTC.